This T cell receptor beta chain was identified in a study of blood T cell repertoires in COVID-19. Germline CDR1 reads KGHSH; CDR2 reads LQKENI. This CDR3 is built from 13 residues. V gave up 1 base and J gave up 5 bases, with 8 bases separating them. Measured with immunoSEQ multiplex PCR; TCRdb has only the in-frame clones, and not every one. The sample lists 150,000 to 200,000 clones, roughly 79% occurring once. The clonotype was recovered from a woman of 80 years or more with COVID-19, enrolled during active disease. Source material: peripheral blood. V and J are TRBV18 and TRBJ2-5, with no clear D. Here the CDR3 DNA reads TGTGCCAGCTCACCACTCCATCGGGAGACCCAGTACTTC. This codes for CASSPLHRETQYF. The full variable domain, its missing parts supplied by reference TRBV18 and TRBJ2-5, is NAGVMQNPRHLVRRRGQEARLRCSPMKGHSHVYWYRQLPEEGLKFMVYLQKENIIDESGMPKERFSAEFPKEGPSILRIQQVVRGDSAAYFCASSPLHRETQYFGPGTRLLVL.